This section outlines one T cell receptor beta chain sequence together with its context. Sequencing used immunoSEQ multiplex PCR; TCRdb keeps in-frame clones, though not all of them. The table lists about 80,000 clones, roughly 91% of them singletons. The sample originates from a study of T cell changes during pregnancy in multiple sclerosis. The germline CDR1 and CDR2 sequences are SGHRS and YFSETQ. Germline trimming cut 4 bases from V and 2 bases from J; bases unmatched to any gene: 5. The CDR3 is 17 amino acids. The input for sequencing was peripheral blood, taken after pregnancy. The clonotype comes from a female donor in good health, enrolled as a control in a pregnancy study. The gene calls are TRBV5-1 and TRBJ2-5; TRBD2 agrees at 16 bases. In nucleotides, the CDR3 is TGCGCCAGCAGCGGGGGACTAGCGGGGGGGCAACAAGAGACCCAGTACTTC. Protein product: CASSGGLAGGQQETQYF.